A selection of T cell receptor beta chains follows, all from one sample in a study of T cells after yellow fever vaccination. TCRdb processed the 5' RACE reads anew with MiXCR; each CDR3 protein has one entry. The sample contains some 96,000 distinct CDR3 sequences, approximately 9% of which appear only once. The sequences come from CD8+ T cells not binding an NS4B(214-222) dextramer, sorted from PBMCs, collected about 2 weeks after the first yellow fever vaccination. The receptor source for this set is a man between 18 and 29 years old who received the YFV17D yellow fever vaccine. CDR3s include the opening cysteine and the closing phenylalanine or tryptophan. Each record gives: clone size, V gene, J gene, CDR3 length, D gene, CDR3 protein, CDR3 DNA. D genes are given only for firm matches. Only some rows state a clone size, as once, few, many or a class for expanded clones.

abundance: few; v_gene: TRBV4-2; j_gene: TRBJ2-6; len: 16; d_gene: NA; CDR3aa: CASSQDESGGANVLTF; CDR3nt: TGTGCCAGCAGCCAAGATGAATCCGGAGGGGCCAACGTCCTGACTTTC
abundance: NA; v_gene: TRBV27; j_gene: TRBJ2-1; len: 13; d_gene: NA; CDR3aa: CASSWRVGGEQFF; CDR3nt: TGTGCCAGCAGTTGGAGGGTTGGTGGTGAGCAGTTCTTC
abundance: NA; v_gene: TRBV6-2/TRBV6-3; j_gene: TRBJ2-5; len: 14; d_gene: NA; CDR3aa: CASSSGDPQETQYF; CDR3nt: TGTGCCAGCAGTTCGGGGGACCCTCAAGAGACCCAGTACTTC
abundance: many; v_gene: TRBV29-1; j_gene: TRBJ2-1; len: 12; d_gene: NA; CDR3aa: CSVEDRPYEQFF; CDR3nt: TGCAGCGTTGAAGATCGCCCCTATGAGCAGTTCTTC
abundance: NA; v_gene: TRBV7-2; j_gene: TRBJ1-2; len: 10; d_gene: NA; CDR3aa: CASAPGNKTF; CDR3nt: TGTGCCAGCGCGCCTGGGAATAAAACCTTC
abundance: NA; v_gene: TRBV11-2; j_gene: TRBJ1-1; len: 17; d_gene: NA; CDR3aa: CASSLLPQTLWGTEAFF; CDR3nt: TGTGCCAGCAGCTTACTGCCCCAGACTTTATGGGGGACTGAAGCTTTCTTT
abundance: many; v_gene: TRBV12-3/TRBV12-4; j_gene: TRBJ1-1; len: 14; d_gene: NA; CDR3aa: CASSLRTNRPEAFF; CDR3nt: TGTGCCAGCAGTCTTCGGACTAACCGCCCTGAAGCTTTCTTT
abundance: NA; v_gene: TRBV6-5; j_gene: TRBJ1-1; len: 12; d_gene: TRBD1; CDR3aa: CASSLQGTEAFF; CDR3nt: TGTGCCAGCAGCCTACAGGGGACTGAAGCTTTCTTT
abundance: few; v_gene: TRBV12-3/TRBV12-4; j_gene: TRBJ2-7; len: 17; d_gene: TRBD1; CDR3aa: CASSLRAGTGGSYEQYF; CDR3nt: TGTGCCAGCAGTTTACGCGCCGGGACAGGGGGATCCTACGAGCAGTACTTC
abundance: few; v_gene: TRBV12-3/TRBV12-4; j_gene: TRBJ2-3; len: 12; d_gene: NA; CDR3aa: CASKLSTDTQYF; CDR3nt: TGTGCCAGCAAACTTTCCACAGATACGCAGTATTTT
abundance: many; v_gene: TRBV3-1; j_gene: TRBJ2-7; len: 14; d_gene: TRBD2; CDR3aa: CASSQILAGNEQYF; CDR3nt: TGTGCCAGCAGCCAAATTCTAGCGGGGAACGAGCAGTACTTC
abundance: few; v_gene: TRBV6-1; j_gene: TRBJ1-3; len: 15; d_gene: NA; CDR3aa: CASRQVTFSGNTIYF; CDR3nt: TGTGCCAGCCGGCAGGTGACCTTCTCTGGAAACACCATATATTTT
abundance: few; v_gene: TRBV7-3; j_gene: TRBJ2-3; len: 14; d_gene: NA; CDR3aa: CASSSPAVTDTQYF; CDR3nt: TGTGCCAGCAGCTCACCGGCAGTCACAGATACGCAGTATTTT
abundance: NA; v_gene: TRBV6-1; j_gene: TRBJ2-5; len: 15; d_gene: NA; CDR3aa: CASSHILTHQETQYF; CDR3nt: TGTGCCAGCAGCCACATATTGACACACCAAGAGACCCAGTACTTC
abundance: NA; v_gene: TRBV7-2; j_gene: TRBJ2-7; len: 18; d_gene: TRBD2; CDR3aa: CASSLPASGPRSSYEQYF; CDR3nt: TGTGCCAGCAGCTTACCCGCTAGCGGTCCTAGGAGCTCCTACGAGCAGTACTTC
abundance: NA; v_gene: TRBV30; j_gene: TRBJ2-1; len: 11; d_gene: NA; CDR3aa: CAWSFPVEQFF; CDR3nt: TGTGCCTGGAGTTTTCCGGTCGAGCAGTTCTTC
abundance: few; v_gene: TRBV19; j_gene: TRBJ1-1; len: 13; d_gene: TRBD1; CDR3aa: CASGQGVVTEAFF; CDR3nt: TGTGCCAGTGGACAGGGGGTGGTTACTGAAGCTTTCTTT
abundance: few; v_gene: TRBV15; j_gene: TRBJ1-1; len: 15; d_gene: NA; CDR3aa: CATSRDVETANEAFF; CDR3nt: TGTGCCACCAGCAGAGATGTGGAAACAGCCAATGAAGCTTTCTTT
abundance: few; v_gene: TRBV29-1; j_gene: TRBJ1-1; len: 14; d_gene: NA; CDR3aa: CSVEENRGYTEAFF; CDR3nt: TGCAGCGTTGAAGAGAACCGCGGGTACACTGAAGCTTTCTTT
abundance: NA; v_gene: TRBV12-3/TRBV12-4; j_gene: TRBJ2-4; len: 12; d_gene: NA; CDR3aa: CASSLLGPNQYF; CDR3nt: TGTGCCAGCAGTTTATTGGGGCCGAATCAGTACTTC
abundance: few; v_gene: TRBV7-2; j_gene: TRBJ1-5; len: 14; d_gene: NA; CDR3aa: CASSLDSSNQPQHF; CDR3nt: TGTGCCAGCAGCTTAGACAGTAGCAATCAGCCCCAGCATTTT
abundance: NA; v_gene: TRBV4-1; j_gene: TRBJ1-5; len: 16; d_gene: NA; CDR3aa: CASSQVWADSNQPQHF; CDR3nt: TGCGCCAGCAGCCAAGTATGGGCAGATAGCAATCAGCCCCAGCATTTT
abundance: NA; v_gene: TRBV27; j_gene: TRBJ2-1; len: 17; d_gene: NA; CDR3aa: CASSPQQVGGPYNEQFF; CDR3nt: TGTGCCAGCAGTCCTCAACAGGTGGGGGGGCCCTACAATGAGCAGTTCTTC
abundance: few; v_gene: TRBV25-1; j_gene: TRBJ2-1; len: 14; d_gene: TRBD2; CDR3aa: CASTIAGGHNEQFF; CDR3nt: TGTGCCAGCACCATAGCGGGGGGCCACAATGAGCAGTTCTTC
abundance: NA; v_gene: TRBV7-2; j_gene: TRBJ1-4; len: 15; d_gene: NA; CDR3aa: CASSFGWGGGEKLFF; CDR3nt: TGTGCCAGCAGCTTCGGATGGGGCGGAGGTGAAAAACTGTTTTTT
abundance: NA; v_gene: TRBV5-5; j_gene: TRBJ2-1; len: 15; d_gene: NA; CDR3aa: CASSLEGPLYNEQFF; CDR3nt: TGTGCCAGCAGCTTGGAGGGACCCCTCTACAATGAGCAGTTCTTC
abundance: many; v_gene: TRBV6-1; j_gene: TRBJ2-2; len: 15; d_gene: TRBD1; CDR3aa: CASRLPDRDTGELFF; CDR3nt: TGTGCCAGCAGACTCCCGGACAGGGACACCGGGGAGCTGTTTTTT
abundance: NA; v_gene: TRBV7-2; j_gene: TRBJ2-1; len: 15; d_gene: TRBD2; CDR3aa: CASSLLLAGANEQFF; CDR3nt: TGTGCCAGCAGCTTGCTCCTAGCGGGGGCCAATGAGCAGTTCTTC
abundance: few; v_gene: TRBV6-5; j_gene: TRBJ1-2; len: 16; d_gene: NA; CDR3aa: CASSYSRDARRYGYTF; CDR3nt: TGTGCCAGCAGTTACTCTAGAGACGCACGTCGGTATGGCTACACCTTC
abundance: NA; v_gene: TRBV7-2; j_gene: TRBJ2-7; len: 16; d_gene: NA; CDR3aa: CASSLPDGGFGYEQYF; CDR3nt: TGTGCCAGCAGCTTACCGGACGGAGGGTTTGGTTACGAGCAGTACTTC
abundance: few; v_gene: TRBV20-1; j_gene: TRBJ2-2; len: 12; d_gene: NA; CDR3aa: CSARGRVGELFF; CDR3nt: TGCAGTGCTAGAGGGAGGGTGGGGGAGCTGTTTTTT
abundance: few; v_gene: TRBV5-8; j_gene: TRBJ1-5; len: 15; d_gene: NA; CDR3aa: CASSLTVFSNQPQHF; CDR3nt: TGTGCCAGCAGCTTAACAGTGTTTAGCAATCAGCCCCAGCATTTT
abundance: NA; v_gene: TRBV6-1; j_gene: TRBJ2-7; len: 14; d_gene: NA; CDR3aa: CASSPIPTSSEQYF; CDR3nt: TGTGCCAGCAGCCCAATCCCCACGAGCTCCGAGCAGTACTTC
abundance: few; v_gene: TRBV9; j_gene: TRBJ2-3; len: 15; d_gene: NA; CDR3aa: CASSVGETRRDTQYF; CDR3nt: TGTGCCAGCAGCGTAGGCGAAACCCGCAGGGATACGCAGTATTTT
abundance: many; v_gene: TRBV5-1; j_gene: TRBJ1-1; len: 14; d_gene: TRBD1; CDR3aa: CASSFRDRGTEAFF; CDR3nt: TGCGCCAGCAGCTTTCGGGACAGGGGCACTGAAGCTTTCTTT
abundance: few; v_gene: TRBV11-2; j_gene: TRBJ2-3; len: 14; d_gene: TRBD2; CDR3aa: CASTIAGITDTQYF; CDR3nt: TGTGCCAGCACCATAGCGGGGATTACAGATACGCAGTATTTT
abundance: few; v_gene: TRBV4-1; j_gene: TRBJ2-3; len: 17; d_gene: NA; CDR3aa: CASSHHTGTESTDTQYF; CDR3nt: TGCGCCAGCAGCCACCACACCGGGACTGAAAGCACAGATACGCAGTATTTT
abundance: few; v_gene: TRBV5-5; j_gene: TRBJ2-3; len: 15; d_gene: NA; CDR3aa: CASSPGTTSTDTQYF; CDR3nt: TGTGCCAGCAGCCCCGGGACCACTAGCACAGATACGCAGTATTTT
abundance: many; v_gene: TRBV7-9; j_gene: TRBJ2-1; len: 15; d_gene: NA; CDR3aa: CASSSSGGSYNEQFF; CDR3nt: TGTGCCAGCAGTTCGAGCGGTGGCTCCTACAATGAGCAGTTCTTC
abundance: NA; v_gene: TRBV7-8; j_gene: TRBJ2-1; len: 17; d_gene: NA; CDR3aa: CASSLWFRGARNNEQFF; CDR3nt: TGTGCCAGCAGCTTATGGTTTAGGGGGGCCAGAAACAATGAGCAGTTCTTC
abundance: NA; v_gene: TRBV20-1; j_gene: TRBJ2-3; len: 15; d_gene: TRBD1; CDR3aa: CSATRTGGESDTQYF; CDR3nt: TGCAGTGCTACCCGGACAGGGGGGGAATCAGATACGCAGTATTTT